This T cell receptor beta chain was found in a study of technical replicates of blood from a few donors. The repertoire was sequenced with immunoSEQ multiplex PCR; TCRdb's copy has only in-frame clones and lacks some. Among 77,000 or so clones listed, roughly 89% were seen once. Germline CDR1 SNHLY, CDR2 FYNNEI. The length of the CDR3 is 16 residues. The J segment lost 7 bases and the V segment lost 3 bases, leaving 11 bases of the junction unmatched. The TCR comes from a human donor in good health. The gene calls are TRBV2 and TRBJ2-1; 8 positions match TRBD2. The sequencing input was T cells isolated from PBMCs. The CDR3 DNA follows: TGTGCCAGCAGTGACAGACGGGAGGGCCTGAGGAATGAGCAGTTCTTC. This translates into CASSDRREGLRNEQFF.